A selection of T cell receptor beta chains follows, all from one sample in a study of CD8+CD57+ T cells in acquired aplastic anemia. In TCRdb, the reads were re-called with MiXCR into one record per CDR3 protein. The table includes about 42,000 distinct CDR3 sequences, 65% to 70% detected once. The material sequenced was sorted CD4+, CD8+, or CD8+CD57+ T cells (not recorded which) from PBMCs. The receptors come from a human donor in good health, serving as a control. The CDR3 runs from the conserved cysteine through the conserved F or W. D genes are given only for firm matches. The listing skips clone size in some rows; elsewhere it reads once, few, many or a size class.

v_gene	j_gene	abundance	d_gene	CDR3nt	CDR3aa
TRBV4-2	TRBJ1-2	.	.	TGTGCCAGCAGCCTCTCAACGGGCCAGGGAGGTTATGGCTACACCTTC	CASSLSTGQGGYGYTF
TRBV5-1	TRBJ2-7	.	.	TGTGCCAGCAGCCAATCGGCGGCCTACGAGCAGTACTTC	CASSQSAAYEQYF
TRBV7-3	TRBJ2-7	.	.	TGTGCCAGCAGCTTAACGGTGACAGGGACTCCCTGCGAGCAGTACTTC	CASSLTVTGTPCEQYF
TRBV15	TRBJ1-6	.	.	TGTGCCACCAGCAGGCTTGAAGGACCCCTCCACTTT	CATSRLEGPLHF
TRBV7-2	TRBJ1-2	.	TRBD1	TGTGCCAGCAGCTTAGGGACAGGGTATGGCTACACCTTC	CASSLGTGYGYTF
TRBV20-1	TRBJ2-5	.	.	TGCAGTGCTAGATTCGTGCAGGGTAATCGGGAGACCCAGTACTTC	CSARFVQGNRETQYF
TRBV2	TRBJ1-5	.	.	TGTGCCAGCAGTCCCCAAGGGCAGATCAATCAGCCCCAGCATTTT	CASSPQGQINQPQHF
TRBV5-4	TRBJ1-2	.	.	TGTGCCAGCAGCTTGGCCGGGGTTAACTATGGCTACACCTTC	CASSLAGVNYGYTF
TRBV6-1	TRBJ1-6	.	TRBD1	TGTGCCAGCAGCCCCTCAGGGGGAGTTTCACCCCTCCACTTT	CASSPSGGVSPLHF
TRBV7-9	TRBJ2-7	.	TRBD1	TGTGCCAGCAGCTTAGGGGGACAGGGCATCTACGAGCAGTACTTC	CASSLGGQGIYEQYF
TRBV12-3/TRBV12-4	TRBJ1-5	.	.	TGTGCCAGCAGTCGGCCATCACCCCTTGATCAGCCCCAGCATTTT	CASSRPSPLDQPQHF
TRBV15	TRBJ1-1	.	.	TGTGCCACCAGCATACGGGTTCAGTTCAGTGAAGCTTTCTTT	CATSIRVQFSEAFF
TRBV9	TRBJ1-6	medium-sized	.	TGTGCCAGCAGCGTTACCGGGAACCCAAATTCACCCCTCCACTTT	CASSVTGNPNSPLHF
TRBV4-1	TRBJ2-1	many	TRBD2	TGCGCCAGCAGCCAGATAGGACTAGCGGGGGGAGAGCAGTTCTTC	CASSQIGLAGGEQFF
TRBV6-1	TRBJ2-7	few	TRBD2	TGTGCCAGCAGGGCGGGAGCAGCCTACGAGCAGTACTTC	CASRAGAAYEQYF
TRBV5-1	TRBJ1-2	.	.	TGCGCCAGCAGCTTGGCCGGGGACGGAGTAAACTATGGCTACACCTTC	CASSLAGDGVNYGYTF
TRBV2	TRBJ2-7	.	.	TGTGCCAGCAGTCAGGGCGAGCAGTACTTC	CASSQGEQYF
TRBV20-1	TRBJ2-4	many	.	TGCAGTGCTAGGGAGACGGCTCGGTTGGAAAACATTCAGTACTTC	CSARETARLENIQYF
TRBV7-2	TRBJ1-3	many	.	TGTGCCAGCAGCCGGCAGGGGTTAGGAAACACCATATATTTT	CASSRQGLGNTIYF
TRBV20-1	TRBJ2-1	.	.	TGCAGTGCTAGGAACCCCTACAATGAGCAGTTCTTC	CSARNPYNEQFF
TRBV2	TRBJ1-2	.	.	TGTGCCAGCAGTGATCGGGGGGACCTCTATGGCTACACCTTC	CASSDRGDLYGYTF
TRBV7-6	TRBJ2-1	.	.	TGTGCCAGCAGCTTAATGGGCGGGGACAATGAGCAGTTCTTC	CASSLMGGDNEQFF
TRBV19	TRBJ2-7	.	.	TGTGCCAGTAGTATAGCCCCAGGAAGTTCCTACGAGCAGTACTTC	CASSIAPGSSYEQYF